The table lists the clone carrying this T cell receptor beta chain with many counts. This specimen belongs to a study of blood T cells in healthy people across ages. Drawn from each donor were about 9 milliliters of peripheral blood. The authors ran a second PCR of 7 to 11 cycles using a sample-barcoded 5' primer and a J-beta primer mix. TCRdb processed the 5' RACE reads anew with MiXCR; each CDR3 protein has one entry. The table includes approximately 850,000 distinct CDR3 sequences, about 42% detected once. The source is a man aged 55 to 70 in good health. Sequencing was performed on blood.

The CDR3 reads CAISESEGPAESHNYGYTF. CDR3 sequence (DNA): TGTGCCATCAGTGAGTCTGAGGGCCCAGCCGAATCCCATAACTATGGCTACACCTTC. The J gene is TRBJ1-2, the V gene TRBV10-3; no definite D call. The germline gives CDR1 ENHRY, CDR2 SYGVKD. This CDR3 comprises 19 residues. V lost 0 bases, J lost 1 base, and 21 bases lay in between.